This T cell receptor (beta chain) was sequenced for a study of T cell repertoires in cytomegalovirus infection. In the study overall: Public TCR beta signature analysis indicated the presence of both CMV infection and matching HLA type.

With V trimmed by 0 bases and J by 4 bases, 3 bases remained unmatched. Germline V gene data show CDR1 as MNHEY and CDR2 as SVGEGT. The CDR3 length is 15 residues. In its sample, this clonotype was seen many times. TCRdb used MiXCR to reprocess the reads, holding one entry per CDR3 protein. This repertoire shows almost 300,000 distinct CDR3 sequences, around 9.6% found once; its top ten account for approximately 2.3%. The TCR comes from a human donor in good health (CMV status not recorded). Some clones in this sample may be carry-over from other donors' samples. This chain connects TRBV6-2 or TRBV6-3 to TRBJ2-7; 10 nucleotides line up with TRBD1. The sequencing sample was made of PBMCs. CDR3 amino acids: CASSYSGQGMYEQYV. CDR3 DNA: TGTGCCAGCAGTTACTCGGGACAGGGGATGTACGAGCAGTACGTC.